This T cell receptor beta chain was recorded in a study of immune evolution from preneoplasia to lung adenocarcinoma (dated by TCRdb to 2020 to 2023). Study-wide context: HLA loss of heterozygosity was observed in approximately 7%, 15% and 30% of AIS, MIA and ADC lesions, respectively, and was not observed in any AAH lesions. The study used immune gene expression, TCR sequencing and multiplex immunofluorescence to profile the immune contexture of lung adenocarcinoma precursors and invasive adenocarcinoma. Resected precursor lesions (AAH, AIS, MIA) and invasive adenocarcinomas were compared against paired morphologically normal lung tissue. The sample size was set by how many specimens were available, not by a prior power calculation. Whole exome sequencing and methylation data from the same cohort of nodules were integrated with the immune data. A total of roughly 50 patients with pulmonary nodules who underwent surgical resection were included in the overall cohort. The TCR sequencing data were obtained from about 51 patients. According to the study, about 99 samples went through TCR sequencing. POLYSOLVER was used to infer Class I HLA alleles from exome data, and LOHHLA was used to detect allele-specific HLA loss. What the research found in general, with its limitations: The highest clonality was observed in normal lung, whereas higher T cell density and diversity but lower clonality appeared to be present in later-stage lesions. Because all patients were from Japan and China, applicability to Western populations was uncertain. Normal lung had the highest top T cell clone frequencies, which appeared to decline progressively from AAH through AIS, MIA and invasive adenocarcinoma. T cell clonality was highest in KRAS-mutant nodules compared with EGFR-mutant or double wild-type lesions. Findings were based on association rather than direct causation; larger cohorts with long-term follow-up and longitudinal biopsies were deemed needed.

Resection was performed on patients in Japan or China between the mid-2010s and the late 2010s. Two lung cancer pathologists independently reviewed H&E slides to confirm the histologic diagnosis of every case. To enrich premalignant or tumor cells for nucleic acid extraction, macro-dissection was performed after pathologic assessment. The AllPrep DNA/RNA FFPE Kit was used to isolate DNA from FFPE tissue. As regards this clone: What antigen it recognizes has not been identified. No much larger clonotype is one base removed from it; base qualities were not supplied.

Spanning cysteine to phenylalanine, the CDR3 consists of 14 amino acids. Only the CDR3 part of the read is kept: 42 bases, read in frame from the first base. Cut back by 3 bases and 2 bases, the V and J ends lie 8 bases apart. Reading the germline V gene gives CDR1 MDHEN and CDR2 SYDVKM. The immunoSEQ hsTCRbeta Kit was used to sequence TCR beta CDR3 regions from DNA. On the authors' methods: The ImmunoSEQ Analyzer was used to analyse the TCR sequencing data. T cell clonality was defined as 1 minus Pielou's evenness, calculated on productive rearrangements. To measure T cell diversity, the inverse Simpson index was applied to productive templates. T cell density was defined as TCR beta template counts normalized to usable DNA, with usable DNA estimated by amplification and sequencing of housekeeping genes. TCR metrics were compared across histologic stages using two-sided Kruskal-Wallis tests. Held by TCRdb, this immuneACCESS table contains in-frame sequences only and omits some clones. Under half of the omission traces to an unresolved V gene where checked; the cause of the rest is unknown. The V and J calls and clone size come from that table; D and trimming were worked out from the DNA. The sample table lists more than 8,000 clones, 80% to 90% of them with a count of one. The ten largest clones add up to roughly 2.9% of the sample.

The sequence joins TRBV28 to TRBJ2-4, with TRBD1 tentatively as D gene (6 bases match). The receptor comes from a person between 65 and 79 years old with lung adenocarcinoma. Sequencing was done on a sample of FFPE lung adenocarcinoma in situ tissue. The cell subset or site label for this specimen denotes: preinvasive adenocarcinoma in situ (AIS). The DNA sequence follows: TGTGCCAGCAGTTTTCAGGGGACCAAAAACATTCAGTACTTC. It is translated as CASSFQGTKNIQYF.